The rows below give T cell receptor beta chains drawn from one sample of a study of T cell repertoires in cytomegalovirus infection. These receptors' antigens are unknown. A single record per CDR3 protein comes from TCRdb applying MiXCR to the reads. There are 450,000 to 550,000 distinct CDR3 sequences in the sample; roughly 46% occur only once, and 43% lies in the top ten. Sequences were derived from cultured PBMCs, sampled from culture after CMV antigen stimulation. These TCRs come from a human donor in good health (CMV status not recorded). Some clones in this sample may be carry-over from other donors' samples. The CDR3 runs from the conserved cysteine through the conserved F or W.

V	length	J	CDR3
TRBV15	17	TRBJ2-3	CATSTFQGREAADTQYF
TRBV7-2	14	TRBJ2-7	CASSLKVQYYEQYF
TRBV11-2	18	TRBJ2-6	CASSHPEGPTKGANVLTF
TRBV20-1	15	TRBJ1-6	CSASSGAGYNSPLHF
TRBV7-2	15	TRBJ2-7	CATKGTSGRSNEQYF
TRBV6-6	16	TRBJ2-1	CASSYGGQGSYNEQFF
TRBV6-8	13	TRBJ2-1	CASREGGYNEQFF
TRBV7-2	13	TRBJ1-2	CASSSGGAYGYTF
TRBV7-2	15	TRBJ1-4	CASSVRHATNEKLFF
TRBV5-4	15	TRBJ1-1	CASSLAWTRNTEAFF
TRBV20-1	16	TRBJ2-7	CSAKVGGGLGSYEQYF
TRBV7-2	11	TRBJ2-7	CASSSGNEQYF
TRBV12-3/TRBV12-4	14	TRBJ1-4	CASSETGGREKLFF
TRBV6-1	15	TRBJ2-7	CASSVRYRDTDEQYF
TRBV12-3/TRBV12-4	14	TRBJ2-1	CASLRDRSGDEQFF
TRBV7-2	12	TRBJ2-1	CASSPAPNEQFF
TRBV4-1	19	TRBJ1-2	CASSRGFGDRGPRDYGYTF
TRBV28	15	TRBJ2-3	CATQETRASTDTQYF
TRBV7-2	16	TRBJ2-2	CASSLATVPNTGELFF
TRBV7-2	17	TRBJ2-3	CASSLDLLAASTDTQYF
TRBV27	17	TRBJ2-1	CASSFLYGTGVYNEQFF
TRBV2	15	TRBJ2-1	CASTPIAGGFGTQFF
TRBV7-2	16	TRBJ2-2	CASSLVEIAQTGELFF
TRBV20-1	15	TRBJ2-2	CSASYRGGNTGELFF
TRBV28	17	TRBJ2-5	CASSPGLAGAGGETQYF
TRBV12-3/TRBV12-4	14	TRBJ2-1	CASTPGLAGGEQFF
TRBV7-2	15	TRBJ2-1	CASSRREGGGDEQFF
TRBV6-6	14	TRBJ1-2	CASSYERGVYGYTF
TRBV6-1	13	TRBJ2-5	CASSEFTTETQYF
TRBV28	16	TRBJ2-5	CASSSAGLAGRETQYF
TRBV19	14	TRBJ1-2	CASSRSRISYGYTF
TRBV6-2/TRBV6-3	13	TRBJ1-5	CASSYVRRDLQHF
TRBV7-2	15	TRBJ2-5	CASSLGAGWGETQYF
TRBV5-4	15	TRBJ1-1	CASSFFPNKNTEAFF
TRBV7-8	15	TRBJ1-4	CASSRGGGLGEKLFF
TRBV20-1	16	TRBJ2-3	CSAAHREASSTDTQYF
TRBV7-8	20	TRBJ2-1	CASSLPRGSGIGFSYNEQFF
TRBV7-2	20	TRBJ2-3	CASSLPGTGWGAPSTDTQYF
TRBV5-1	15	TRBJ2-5	CASSLTPDSQETQYF
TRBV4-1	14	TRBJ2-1	CASSHPPPYNEQFF